The rows below give T cell receptor beta chains drawn from one sample of a study of T cell repertoires in cytomegalovirus infection. TCRdb passed the reads through MiXCR, listing each CDR3 protein once. The sample lists about 450,000 distinct CDR3 sequences, approximately 31% occurring once. The source material was PBMCs. These receptors were collected from a human donor in good health (CMV status not recorded). Some clones in this sample may be carry-over from other donors' samples. The CDR3 runs from the conserved cysteine through the conserved F or W. The order of the fields is CDR3 length, V gene, J gene, CDR3 protein.

length: 16
V: TRBV19
J: TRBJ2-5
CDR3: CASFNPGQLLQETQYF

length: 15
V: TRBV12-3/TRBV12-4
J: TRBJ2-5
CDR3: CASIKDGTPKETQYF

length: 14
V: TRBV7-6
J: TRBJ1-5
CDR3: CASSLDDSDQPQHF

length: 15
V: TRBV20-1
J: TRBJ1-4
CDR3: CSATDRSATNEKLFF

length: 17
V: TRBV4-2
J: TRBJ1-3
CDR3: CASSQDLSGSSGNTIYF

length: 11
V: TRBV29-1
J: TRBJ2-7
CDR3: CSVVRVSEQYF

length: 17
V: TRBV4-1
J: TRBJ1-6
CDR3: CASSQLGQGWSNSPLHF

length: 14
V: TRBV28
J: TRBJ1-1
CDR3: CASSLTGPSTEAFF

length: 19
V: TRBV23-1
J: TRBJ2-5
CDR3: CASSRGDRLNTLPQVTQYF

length: 14
V: TRBV9
J: TRBJ2-5
CDR3: CASSVGQDEETQYF

length: 16
V: TRBV27
J: TRBJ1-6
CDR3: CASSFPPGQGKSPLHF

length: 13
V: TRBV12-3/TRBV12-4
J: TRBJ2-3
CDR3: CASRGGNTDTQYF

length: 15
V: TRBV14
J: TRBJ2-7
CDR3: CASRAGTGGCYEQYF

length: 16
V: TRBV6-5
J: TRBJ1-1
CDR3: CASNRDRGPSQAEAFF

length: 16
V: TRBV6-5
J: TRBJ1-5
CDR3: CASSSRGQGAYQPQHF

length: 15
V: TRBV7-2
J: TRBJ2-5
CDR3: CASSLGAGLQETQYF

length: 15
V: TRBV18
J: TRBJ1-6
CDR3: CASSPGQVVGSPLHF

length: 11
V: TRBV4-3
J: TRBJ2-1
CDR3: CASSQDDEQFF

length: 16
V: TRBV6-2/TRBV6-3
J: TRBJ1-3
CDR3: CASSYLPLGSGNTIYF

length: 16
V: TRBV7-2
J: TRBJ2-7
CDR3: CASTLRAAGNSYEHYF